This T cell receptor beta chain was recovered during a study of memory CD4+ T cells and cytomegalovirus serostatus. This clone appeared a few times. Antigen unknown. The method was immunoSEQ multiplex PCR; TCRdb's version includes in-frame clones alone and lacks a portion of them. The profile shows 40,000 to 45,000 clones, over 65% of them singletons. Single viable CD3+CD4+CD8-CD45RO+ cells were sorted as the memory CD4+ T cells. V was trimmed by 7 bases and J by 5 bases, leaving 18 bases between them. The CDR3 sequence is 14 residues long. Per the germline V gene, CDR1 is MNHNS and CDR2 is SASEGT. Findings and caveats of the study: About 40% of the roughly 160 known CMV-associated TCRbeta sequences appeared in CD4+ memory.

The source is an adult in good health and CMV-seronegative. Sequenced input: memory CD4+ T cells from blood. The chain has TRBV6-1 and TRBJ2-7, with a possible D match to TRBD1 (6 bases). In DNA, the CDR3 is TGTGCCAGCACCCTCGGAACAGGGACCCACGAGCAGTACTTC. Its protein product is CASTLGTGTHEQYF.